The clone carrying this TCR beta chain has a count of ten or more. The target antigen is unknown. The germline gene is not matched at one end of the junction; a read error may be the cause. The time point is: newly diagnosed GD, antithyroid drugs for less than 3 months. RNA from PBMCs was the source of the TCR library. The record originates from a study of regulatory T cells in long-lasting Graves disease. Whole-study findings and limits: TRBV28, TRBJ1-2 and TRBJ2-5 were segments that persistent disease favored. Whereas 950 to 1,000 public clonotypes were shared by new patients, persistent patients shared more, at 2,741. Accuracy was perhaps lowered by the small sample size.

Construction of TCR beta libraries relied on iRepertoire HTBI primers and on Arm-PCR targeting CDR3 regions. Study processing details: Across samples, 50 to 65 TRBV and around 14 TRBJ segments were found. MiXCR, applied by TCRdb to the multiplex PCR reads, yields one record per CDR3 protein. TCRdb's processing, not the study's, gives the V and J calls here. Of under 300,000 distinct CDR3 sequences detected, around 20% appear once; the ten largest clones hold roughly a fifth. CDR3 length equals 15 residues. Germline CDR1 SGHRS, CDR2 YFSETQ. This rearrangement joins TRBV5-1 to TRBJ2-3; 10 bases agree with TRBD2. This TCR came from a female donor with Graves disease. The sample here was peripheral blood mononuclear cells (PBMCs), taken at new diagnosis, from a patient treated with antithyroid drugs. The CDR3 loop is CASSLSSGRTDTQYF. The CDR3 nucleotides are TGTGCCAGCAGCTTGTCTAGCGGGAGAACAGATACGCAGTATTTT.